Listed here are 3 T cell receptor beta chains from one sample, sequenced in a study of identical twins (dated by TCRdb to the mid-2010s). Receptor amplification or capture employed 5' RACE. Sequencing took place on an Illumina HiSeq 2000. TCRdb itself trimmed the public reads at Q25 with fastp, ran MiXCR and retained productive beta chains. Each CDR3 protein gets just one entry, which takes the most common genes and DNA from the rows behind it. A total of 500,000 to 650,000 distinct CDR3 sequences appear in this sample, less than 9% of them only once. The ten top clones hold 1.6% of the sample. These data were likewise used in another study, on yellow fever vaccine responses in identical twins.

Sequencing used PBMCs. These receptors all come from a woman younger than 35 in good health.

In its sample, this clonotype was seen many times. This chain uses TRBV12-3 or TRBV12-4 with TRBJ2-7; D remains unclear. V lost 4 bases and J 5 bases, leaving 15 bases between the germline ends. The CDR3 sequence is 14 residues long. In DNA, the CDR3 is TGTGCCAGCAGTTCCACTCCCGGCCTTGACGAGCAGTACTTC. Amino acids: CASSSTPGLDEQYF.

The chain links TRBV14 to TRBJ2-7; tentatively, D is TRBD1 (6 bases). Trimming took 1 base from V and 4 from J, leaving 20 bases between them. CDR1 and CDR2 (germline): SGHDN, FVKESK. CDR3 size: 17 residues. Written as DNA, the CDR3 is TGTGCCAGCAGCCAAGTAGGAGGTGGACAGAGGAGTTACGAGCAGTACTTC. Amino acids: CASSQVGGGQRSYEQYF.

This clonotype was detected only a few times. V usage is TRBV5-1 and J usage is TRBJ2-3, with D perhaps given as TRBD1 or TRBD2 (5 bases each). The CDR3 sequence is 14 residues long. Trimming shortened V by 7 bases and J by 1 base, and 13 bases separated the two germline ends. Germline CDR1 reads SGHRS; CDR2 reads YFSETQ. The CDR3 loop reads CASADGTGTDTQYF. The CDR3 DNA reads as TGCGCCAGCGCAGACGGGACCGGCACAGATACGCAGTATTTT.